A selection of T cell receptor beta chains follows, all from one sample in a study of PD-1 blockade in classical Hodgkin lymphoma. Sequencing used immunoSEQ multiplex PCR; TCRdb keeps in-frame clones, though not all of them. This sample has several thousand clones; more than 75% occur once, and the top ten carry about an eighth. Sequencing was done on a sample of CD8+ T cells from blood. These receptors were taken from a human donor with classical Hodgkin lymphoma. Both conserved end residues are part of each CDR3. D genes are given only for firm matches. Only some rows state a clone size, as once, few, many or a class for expanded clones.

CDR3 length	V gene	clone size	J gene	D gene	CDR3 DNA	CDR3 protein
15	TRBV6-6	NA	TRBJ2-1	TRBD2	TGTGCCAGCAGTTACTCGACTAGCGGAGGCTATGAGCAGTTCTTC	CASSYSTSGGYEQFF
14	TRBV6-6	NA	TRBJ2-7	TRBD1	TGTGCCAGCAGACCCGACAGGGCAGAGAACGAGCAGTACTTC	CASRPDRAENEQYF
15	TRBV10-3	NA	TRBJ2-1	TRBD2	TGTGCCATCAGTGAGGATGGTCGGGAGGGCAATGAGCAGTTCTTC	CAISEDGREGNEQFF
15	TRBV28	NA	TRBJ1-5	NA	TGTGCCAGCCAGTTTTGGGGGTCCCCCCATCAGCCCCAGCATTTT	CASQFWGSPHQPQHF
16	TRBV4-3	NA	TRBJ2-3	TRBD2	TGCGCCAGCAGCCAGGGACTAGTAGCTAGCACAGATACGCAGTATTTT	CASSQGLVASTDTQYF
14	TRBV2	NA	TRBJ2-1	NA	TGTGCCAGCGCCTTTAGGTTTGGGTTCAATGAGCAGTTCTTC	CASAFRFGFNEQFF
14	TRBV16	NA	TRBJ2-7	NA	TGTGCCAGCAGCCAATCGGCGCAAAGGGACGAGCAGTACTTC	CASSQSAQRDEQYF
14	TRBV27	NA	TRBJ2-7	TRBD1	TGTGCCAGCAGCCCAGGACAGGGTCCCAACGAGCAGTACTTC	CASSPGQGPNEQYF
15	TRBV5-1	NA	TRBJ2-7	NA	TGCGCCAGCAGCTTGGGGCGGCTATTCTCCTACGAGCAGTACTTC	CASSLGRLFSYEQYF
15	TRBV29-1	NA	TRBJ2-2	NA	TGCAGCGCCGGGGGGGTGCAGGGGGCGACCGGGGAGCTGTTTTTT	CSAGGVQGATGELFF
14	TRBV27	NA	TRBJ1-2	NA	TGTGCCAGCAGTTTAAAAACAGGGTTTGATGGCTACACCTTC	CASSLKTGFDGYTF
17	TRBV27	NA	TRBJ2-1	TRBD1	TGTGCCAGCAGTACCCGACAGGGAAGGAGCTCCTACAATGAGCAGTTCTTC	CASSTRQGRSSYNEQFF
13	TRBV28	few	TRBJ1-2	TRBD1	TGTGCCAGCAGCAGGGGACAGGGTGCTGGCTACACCTTC	CASSRGQGAGYTF
15	TRBV4-3	NA	TRBJ2-7	TRBD2	TGCGCCAGCAGCCAAGACACGGGAGGGATGTACGAGCAGTACTTC	CASSQDTGGMYEQYF
15	TRBV7-9	NA	TRBJ2-1	NA	TGTGCCAGCAGCTTAAACGCGGGCTCATATAATCAGCAGTTCTTC	CASSLNAGSYNQQFF
17	TRBV28	NA	TRBJ2-3	TRBD2	TGTGCCAGCAGTTTAGGCCCGGGCCTAGCGGCGACAGATACGCAGTATTTT	CASSLGPGLAATDTQYF
15	TRBV4-3	NA	TRBJ1-3	NA	TGCGCCAGCAGCCCCAGGGCGAGCTCTGGAAACACCATATATTTT	CASSPRASSGNTIYF
14	TRBV7-2	NA	TRBJ1-1	NA	TGTGCCAGCAGCTTAGGCAGGGAGGGAACTGAAGCTTTCTTT	CASSLGREGTEAFF
14	TRBV13	NA	TRBJ2-2	TRBD2	TGTGCCACCGATGGAGGCGGGGGAACCGGGGAGCTGTTTTTT	CATDGGGGTGELFF
16	TRBV11-2	once	TRBJ2-2	NA	TGTGCCAGCAGCCTCGTAGGGCAGGAGAGGACCGGGGAGCTGTTTTTT	CASSLVGQERTGELFF
15	TRBV4-3	NA	TRBJ1-5	NA	TGCGCCAGCAGCCAAGAGGAGCAGGTTATTCAGCCCCAGCATTTT	CASSQEEQVIQPQHF
15	TRBV27	NA	TRBJ2-7	TRBD2	TGTGCCAGCAGTTTGGGAGGGGAGCTCTCCTACGAGCAGTACTTC	CASSLGGELSYEQYF
14	TRBV11-2	NA	TRBJ1-1	NA	TGTGCCAGCAGCTTATCCGGGGGGAACACTGAAGCTTTCTTT	CASSLSGGNTEAFF
17	TRBV7-2	few	TRBJ2-3	TRBD2	TGTGCCAGCAGTCCGCCTTGGCGGGAGGGTTTTACAGATACGCAGTATTTT	CASSPPWREGFTDTQYF
17	TRBV9	few	TRBJ1-4	NA	TGTGCCAGCAGCGATGGCTCGGGTGTGGGGCCGGGTGAAAAACTGTTTTTT	CASSDGSGVGPGEKLFF
13	TRBV5-1	NA	TRBJ2-1	NA	TGCGCCAGCAGCCCATACAATTACAATGAGCAGTTCTTC	CASSPYNYNEQFF
15	TRBV27	large	TRBJ1-4	TRBD1	TGTGCCAGCAGCTCGGGACAGGGGGCTAATGAAAAACTGTTTTTT	CASSSGQGANEKLFF
13	TRBV6-1	large	TRBJ2-7	NA	TGTGCCAGCAGTGTTCGGGTTACGAACGAGCAGTACTTC	CASSVRVTNEQYF
16	TRBV28	NA	TRBJ1-3	NA	TGTGCCAGCAGTTTTCCCGAGACAGAGGCTGGAAACACCATATATTTT	CASSFPETEAGNTIYF
14	TRBV9	NA	TRBJ2-6	NA	TGTGCCAGCACGGGAATTAGGGGGGCCAACGTCCTGACTTTC	CASTGIRGANVLTF
13	TRBV9	large	TRBJ1-4	NA	TGTGCCAGCAGTGTAGGGGACGGGGAAAAACTGTTTTTT	CASSVGDGEKLFF
15	TRBV2	NA	TRBJ2-3	NA	TGTGCCAGCAGTGAAGCCTCAACAACTGGAGATACGCAGTATTTT	CASSEASTTGDTQYF
17	TRBV4-3	NA	TRBJ2-2	TRBD2	TGCGCCAGCAGCCAAAATTCGATAGCGGGAGGCACCGGGGAGCTGTTTTTT	CASSQNSIAGGTGELFF
16	TRBV9	NA	TRBJ2-7	TRBD2	TGTGCCAGCAGCAGAACGGGACTAGCGGGAGGAACTGCGCAGTACTTC	CASSRTGLAGGTAQYF
15	TRBV4-1	NA	TRBJ2-1	TRBD2	TGCGCCAGCAGCCACCGGACTAGCTCTAGGGATGAGCAGTTCTTC	CASSHRTSSRDEQFF
13	TRBV7-2	few	TRBJ1-5	NA	TGTGCCAGCAGCCCAGGGAGAGTTCAGCCCCAGCATTTT	CASSPGRVQPQHF
16	TRBV9	NA	TRBJ2-7	NA	TGTGCCAGCAGCGTAGTTAGGAATGTGGGGTCCAGGTGCCAGTACTTC	CASSVVRNVGSRCQYF
13	TRBV11-3	NA	TRBJ1-1	NA	TGTGCCAGCAGCCCTGCAGGTTCGACTGAAGCTTTCTTT	CASSPAGSTEAFF
16	TRBV7-9	NA	TRBJ2-7	TRBD2	TGTGCCAGCAGCCGCCCGGGACTAGCGGGAGACTACGAGCAGTACTTC	CASSRPGLAGDYEQYF
13	TRBV5-5	NA	TRBJ1-2	NA	TGTGCCAGCAGCGCAGGACTAGGTGGTGGCTACACCTTC	CASSAGLGGGYTF
17	TRBV15	NA	TRBJ2-1	TRBD2	TGTGCCACCAGCAGAGATCAGAGCGGGAGCTCCTACAATGAGCAGTTCTTC	CATSRDQSGSSYNEQFF
13	TRBV6-1	NA	TRBJ2-7	NA	TGTGCCAGCAGGGGGAAGTTGTCCTACGAGCAGTACTTC	CASRGKLSYEQYF
16	TRBV28	NA	TRBJ2-1	NA	TGTGCCAGCAGTCCTAGCCTAGCTAAAAACTACAATGAGCAGTTCTTC	CASSPSLAKNYNEQFF
15	TRBV9	NA	TRBJ1-5	NA	TGTGCCAGCAGCGCACGCGGGGGGACGGGTCAGCCCCAGCATTTT	CASSARGGTGQPQHF
12	TRBV5-8	NA	TRBJ2-7	NA	TGTGCCAGCAGCTTGGCGGACTACGAGCAGTACTTC	CASSLADYEQYF
16	TRBV9	few	TRBJ2-2	NA	TGTGCCAGCAGCGTAGCTTACAGGGTTGGTACCGGGGAGCTGTTTTTT	CASSVAYRVGTGELFF
15	TRBV5-1	once	TRBJ2-5	NA	TGCGCCAGCAGCTTAACAGGACCCTCGGTGGAGACCCAGTACTTC	CASSLTGPSVETQYF